The 8 T cell receptor beta chains below were found in one sample sequenced in a study of blood T cell repertoires in COVID-19. Method: immunoSEQ multiplex PCR; TCRdb's copy keeps in-frame clones and lacks some. Of some 51,000 clones listed, 90% are singletons. The sequenced sample consisted of peripheral blood. These receptors were obtained from a human donor with active COVID-19. The donor label of this sample is uncertain.

This chain connects TRBV27 to TRBJ2-1, with D possibly being TRBD1 (6 bases). Trimming removed 5 bases from V and 10 bases from J, with 15 bases in between. The germline V gene encodes CDR1 MNHEY and CDR2 SMNVEV (reference sequence). The CDR3 sequence is 13 residues long. The DNA for the CDR3 is TGTGCCAGCAGTCCCTTACAGGGTGGCGAGCAGTTCTTC. This gives the protein CASSPLQGGEQFF.

This chain links TRBV11-2 with TRBJ1-2, with D possibly being TRBD1 (6 bases). Trimming stripped 4 bases from V and 3 bases from J, with 15 bases between. Germline V lookup: CDR1 SGHAT, CDR2 FQNNGV. This CDR3 is 15 amino acids long. CDR3 residues: CASSWVGGKDYGYTF. CDR3 in DNA: TGTGCCAGCAGCTGGGTAGGGGGTAAGGACTATGGCTACACCTTC.

CDR3 protein: CASSFQGNVEAFF. The CDR3 bases are TGCGCCAGCAGCTTTCAGGGAAATGTTGAAGCTTTCTTT. The chain is built from TRBV5-1 and TRBJ1-1, with TRBD1 as a possible D gene (5 bases). The V and J ends lost 2 bases and 7 bases respectively, with 12 bases between them. This CDR3 is 13 amino acids long. Germline CDR1 reads SGHRS; CDR2 reads YFSETQ. Combining the CDR3 with reference TRBV5-1 and TRBJ1-1 gives the whole variable domain KAGVTQTPRYLIKTRGQQVTLSCSPISGHRSVSWYQQTPGQGLQFLFEYFSETQRNKGNFPGRFSGRQFSNSRSEMNVSTLELGDSALYLCASSFQGNVEAFFGQGTRLTVV.

This chain connects TRBV14 to TRBJ2-1; 10 bases map to TRBD2. This CDR3 has 18 residues. V lost 5 bases, J lost 7 bases, and 17 bases stayed unmatched. Germline CDR1 and CDR2: SGHDN and FVKESK. The CDR3 protein is CASSSRSEREGRINEQFF. The CDR3 DNA is TGTGCCAGCAGCTCACGAAGCGAGCGGGAGGGCCGAATAAATGAGCAGTTCTTC.

The chain combines TRBV9 with TRBJ2-5; 7 bases are shared with TRBD2. Germline V lookup: CDR1 SGDLS, CDR2 YYNGEE. V dropped 0 bases and J dropped 5; count of bases not matched to a gene: 4. CDR3 length: 14 residues. DNA for the CDR3: TGTGCCAGCAGCGTAGGGGGAGGGTTGGAGACCCAGTACTTC. Translating it yields CASSVGGGLETQYF.

The V and J genes are TRBV24-1 and TRBJ1-1; 9 nucleotides agree with TRBD1. The CDR3 has 12 residues. Germline V CDR1 and CDR2: KGHDR, SFDVKD. V shed 4 bases and J 11 bases; nucleotides not matched to a gene: 4. The CDR3 DNA reads TGTGCCACCAGTGACCCGACAGGGGGGGCTTTCTTT. Translated, it gives CATSDPTGGAFF.

This clone was seen once. V is TRBV7-9 and J is TRBJ1-3, with D unclear. The CDR3 sequence is 14 residues long. CDR1 is SEHNR and CDR2 is FQNEAQ in the germline V gene (reference sequence). V was trimmed by 0 bases and J by 3 bases, leaving 6 bases between them. Here the CDR3 DNA reads TGTGCCAGCAGCTTAGCACAGCTTGGAAACACCATATATTTT. It encodes CASSLAQLGNTIYF.

The chain links TRBV30 to TRBJ1-4; D is possibly TRBD1 (5 bases). The CDR3 is 15 residues long. Looked up from germline, CDR1 is GTSNPN and CDR2 is SVGIG (reference sequence). With 0 bases removed from V and 4 bases from J, the gap between germline ends came to 12 bases. The CDR3 DNA sequence: TGTGCCTGGAGTGTAGGAGGGGATGGTAATGAAAAACTGTTTTTT. As protein: CAWSVGGDGNEKLFF. Full variable domain (outside the CDR3, taken from reference TRBV30 and TRBJ1-4): SQTIHQWPATLVQPVGSPLSLECTVEGTSNPNLYWYRQAAGRGLQLLFYSVGIGQISSEVPQNLSASRPQDRQFILSSKKLLLSDSGFYLCAWSVGGDGNEKLFFGSGTQLSVL.